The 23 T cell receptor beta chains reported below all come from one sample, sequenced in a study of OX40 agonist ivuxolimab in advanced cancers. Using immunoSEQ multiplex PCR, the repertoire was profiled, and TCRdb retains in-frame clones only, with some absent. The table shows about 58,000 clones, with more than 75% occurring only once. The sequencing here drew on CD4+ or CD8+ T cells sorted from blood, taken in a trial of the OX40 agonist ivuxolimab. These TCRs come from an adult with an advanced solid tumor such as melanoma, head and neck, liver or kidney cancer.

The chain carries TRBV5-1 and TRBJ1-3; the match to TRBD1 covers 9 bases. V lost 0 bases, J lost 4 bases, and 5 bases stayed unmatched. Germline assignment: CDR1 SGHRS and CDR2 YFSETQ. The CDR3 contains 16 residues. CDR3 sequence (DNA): TGCGCCAGCAGCTTGGCCGGACAGGGGAAGGGAAACACCATATATTTT. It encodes CASSLAGQGKGNTIYF.

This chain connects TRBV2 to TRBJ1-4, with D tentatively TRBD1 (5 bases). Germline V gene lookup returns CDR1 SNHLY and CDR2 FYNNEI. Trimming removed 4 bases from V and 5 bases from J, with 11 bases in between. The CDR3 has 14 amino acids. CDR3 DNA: TGTGCCAGCAGTGTCGGGGGAGGGAATGAAAAACTGTTTTTT. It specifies CASSVGGGNEKLFF.

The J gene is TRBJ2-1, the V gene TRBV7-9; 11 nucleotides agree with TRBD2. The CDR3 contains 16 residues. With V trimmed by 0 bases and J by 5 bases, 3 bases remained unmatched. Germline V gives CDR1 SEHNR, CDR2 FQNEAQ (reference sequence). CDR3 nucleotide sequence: TGTGCCAGCAGCTTAGCGAGTAGCGGGAGGGACAATGAGCAGTTCTTC. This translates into CASSLASSGRDNEQFF.

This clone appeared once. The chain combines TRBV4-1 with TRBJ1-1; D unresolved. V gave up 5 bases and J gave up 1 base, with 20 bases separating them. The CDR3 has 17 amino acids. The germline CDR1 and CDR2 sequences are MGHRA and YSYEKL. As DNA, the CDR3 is TGCGCCAGCAGCTTTACGCGGGGAATGAGTGGGAACACTGAAGCTTTCTTT. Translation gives CASSFTRGMSGNTEAFF.

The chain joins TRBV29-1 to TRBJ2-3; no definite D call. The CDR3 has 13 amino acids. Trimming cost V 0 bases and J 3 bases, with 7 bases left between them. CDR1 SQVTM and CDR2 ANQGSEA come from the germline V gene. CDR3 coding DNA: TGCAGCGTTGAAGATGTACAGACAGATACGCAGTATTTT. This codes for CSVEDVQTDTQYF.

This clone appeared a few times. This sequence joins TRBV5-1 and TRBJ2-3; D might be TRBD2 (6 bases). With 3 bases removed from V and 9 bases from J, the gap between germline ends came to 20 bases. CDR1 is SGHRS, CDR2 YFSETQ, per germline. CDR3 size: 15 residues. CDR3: CASSWGDRTVLTQYF. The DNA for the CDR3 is TGCGCCAGCAGCTGGGGGGACCGGACCGTTCTGACGCAGTATTTT.

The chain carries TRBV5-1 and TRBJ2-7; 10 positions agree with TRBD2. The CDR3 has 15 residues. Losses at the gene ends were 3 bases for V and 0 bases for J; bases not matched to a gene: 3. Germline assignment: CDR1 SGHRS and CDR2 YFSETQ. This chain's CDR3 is CASSWTSGSSYEQYF. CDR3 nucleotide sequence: TGCGCCAGCAGCTGGACTAGCGGAAGCTCCTACGAGCAGTACTTC.

CDR3 in DNA: TGTGCCAGTAGTATATCGGGGGGCGAGCAGTACTTC. It yields the protein CASSISGGEQYF. The V and J genes are TRBV19 and TRBJ2-7, with 7 nucleotides matching TRBD2. This CDR3 has 12 amino acids. Germline-derived CDR1 and CDR2 are LNHDA and SQIVND (reference sequence). Trimming at V came to 2 bases and at J to 6 bases, leaving 1 base not matched to a gene.

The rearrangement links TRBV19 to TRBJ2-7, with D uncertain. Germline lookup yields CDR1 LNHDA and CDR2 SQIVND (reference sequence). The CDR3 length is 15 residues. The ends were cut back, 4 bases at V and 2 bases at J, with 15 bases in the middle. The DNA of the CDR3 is TGTGCCAGTAGTACCATCCAGAAGAGACCCTACGAGCAGTACTTC. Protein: CASSTIQKRPYEQYF.

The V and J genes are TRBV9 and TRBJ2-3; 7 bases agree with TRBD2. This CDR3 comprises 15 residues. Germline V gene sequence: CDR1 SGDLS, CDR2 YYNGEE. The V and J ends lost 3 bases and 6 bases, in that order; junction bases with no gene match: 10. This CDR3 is CASSAGGTTRDTQYF. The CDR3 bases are TGTGCCAGCAGCGCAGGCGGGACTACCAGGGATACGCAGTATTTT.

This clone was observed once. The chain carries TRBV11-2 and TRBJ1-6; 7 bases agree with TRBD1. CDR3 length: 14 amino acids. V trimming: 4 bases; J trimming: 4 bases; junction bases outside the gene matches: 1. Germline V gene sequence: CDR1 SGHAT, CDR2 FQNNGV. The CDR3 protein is CASSSGQYNSPLHF. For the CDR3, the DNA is TGTGCCAGCAGCTCGGGACAGTATAATTCACCCCTCCACTTT.

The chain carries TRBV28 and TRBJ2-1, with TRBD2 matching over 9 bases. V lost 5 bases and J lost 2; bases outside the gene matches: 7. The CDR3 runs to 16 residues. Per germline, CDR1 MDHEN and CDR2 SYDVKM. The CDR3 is CASSPTGGRAYNEQFF. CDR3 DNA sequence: TGTGCCAGCAGTCCCACCGGCGGGAGGGCCTACAATGAGCAGTTCTTC.

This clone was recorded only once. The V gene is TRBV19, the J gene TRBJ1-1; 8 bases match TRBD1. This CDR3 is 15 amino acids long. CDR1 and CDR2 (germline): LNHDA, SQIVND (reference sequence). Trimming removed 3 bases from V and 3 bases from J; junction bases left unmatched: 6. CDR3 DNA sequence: TGTGCCAGTAGTATCTCAACAGGGGGTGACACTGAAGCTTTCTTT. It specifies CASSISTGGDTEAFF.

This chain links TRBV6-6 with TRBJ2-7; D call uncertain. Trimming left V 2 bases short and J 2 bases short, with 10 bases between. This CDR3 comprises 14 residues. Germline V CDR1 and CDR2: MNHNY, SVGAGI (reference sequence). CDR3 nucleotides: TGTGCCAGCAGTTACCTAGGGCCGACCTACGAGCAGTACTTC. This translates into CASSYLGPTYEQYF.

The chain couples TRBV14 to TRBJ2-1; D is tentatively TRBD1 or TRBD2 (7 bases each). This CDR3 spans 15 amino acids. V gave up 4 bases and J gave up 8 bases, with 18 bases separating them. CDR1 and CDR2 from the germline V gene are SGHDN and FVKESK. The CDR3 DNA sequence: TGTGCCAGCAGCCGAAACAGGGGAGGGCTCTATGAGCAGTTCTTC. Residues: CASSRNRGGLYEQFF.

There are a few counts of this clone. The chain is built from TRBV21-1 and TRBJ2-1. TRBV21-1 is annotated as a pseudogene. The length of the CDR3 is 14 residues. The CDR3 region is CARAPYGSYNEQFF. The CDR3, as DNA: TGTGCCAGGGCACCCTATGGCTCCTACAATGAGCAGTTCTTC.

The CDR3: CASTSLAGATDTQYF. DNA of the CDR3: TGCGCCAGCACCTCACTAGCGGGGGCCACAGATACGCAGTATTTT. The rearrangement links TRBV5-1 to TRBJ2-3; 11 bases align to TRBD2. The germline CDR1 and CDR2 sequences are SGHRS and YFSETQ. The CDR3 extends over 15 amino acids. Trimming cost V 6 bases and J 2 bases; bases outside gene matches: 5.

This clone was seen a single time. The CDR3 reads CASSPMGARGYTF. DNA for the CDR3: TGTGCCAGCAGTCCGATGGGGGCCCGAGGCTACACCTTC. The chain combines TRBV7-2 with TRBJ1-2; a possible D gene is TRBD1 (6 bases). The germline V gene has CDR1 SGHTA and CDR2 FQGNSA. V was cut by 6 bases and J by 8 bases, with 16 bases left in between. There are 13 residues in the CDR3.

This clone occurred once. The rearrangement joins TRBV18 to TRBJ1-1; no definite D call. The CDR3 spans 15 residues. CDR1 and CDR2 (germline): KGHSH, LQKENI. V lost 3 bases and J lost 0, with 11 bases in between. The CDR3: CASSPPANMNTEAFF. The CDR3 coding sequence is TGTGCCAGCTCACCCCCAGCTAACATGAACACTGAAGCTTTCTTT.

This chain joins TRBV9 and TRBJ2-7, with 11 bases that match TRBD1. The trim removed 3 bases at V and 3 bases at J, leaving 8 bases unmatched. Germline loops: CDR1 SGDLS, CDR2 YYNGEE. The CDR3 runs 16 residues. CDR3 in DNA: TGTGCCAGCAGCGCAGGGACAGGGGGAATAGTCTACGAGCAGTACTTC. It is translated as CASSAGTGGIVYEQYF.

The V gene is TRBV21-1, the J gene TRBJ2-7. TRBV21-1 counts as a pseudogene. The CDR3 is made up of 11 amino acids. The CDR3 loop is CASSKGNEQYF. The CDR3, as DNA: TGTGCCAGCAGCAAAGGCAACGAGCAGTACTTC.

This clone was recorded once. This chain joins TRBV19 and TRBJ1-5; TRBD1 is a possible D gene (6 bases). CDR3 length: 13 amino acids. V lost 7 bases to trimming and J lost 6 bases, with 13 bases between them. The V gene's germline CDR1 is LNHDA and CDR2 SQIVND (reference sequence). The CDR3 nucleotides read TGTGCCAGTATAAGGACAGTTTTTCAGCCCCAGCATTTT. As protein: CASIRTVFQPQHF.

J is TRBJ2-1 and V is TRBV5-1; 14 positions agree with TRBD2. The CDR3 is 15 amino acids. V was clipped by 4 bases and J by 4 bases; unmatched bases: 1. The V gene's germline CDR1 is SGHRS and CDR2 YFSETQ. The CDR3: CASSRLAGGYNEQFF. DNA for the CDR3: TGCGCCAGCAGCCGACTAGCGGGAGGGTACAATGAGCAGTTCTTC.